Listed here are 23 T cell receptor beta chains from one sample, sequenced in a study of blood T cell repertoires in COVID-19. Produced via immunoSEQ multiplex PCR; TCRdb's table is partial and in-frame only. This sample has 100,000 to 150,000 clones, with 55% to 75% found just once. The sequencing sample was made of peripheral blood. These TCRs come from a woman aged 65 to 85 with acute or convalescent COVID-19.

The J gene is TRBJ2-2, the V gene TRBV18, with 10 bases aligning to TRBD1. Unmatched junction bases numbered 4, after V lost 2 bases and J lost 4 bases. The length of the CDR3 is 16 residues. Germline CDR1 is KGHSH and CDR2 is LQKENI. The CDR3 DNA follows: TGTGCCAGCTCACCATGGACAGGGGGTTCCACCGGGGAGCTGTTTTTT. Its protein product is CASSPWTGGSTGELFF.

The V and J genes are TRBV18 and TRBJ2-1; 8 nucleotides align to TRBD2. Per germline, CDR1 KGHSH and CDR2 LQKENI. The CDR3 contains 19 residues. V shed 1 base, J shed 5 bases, and the junction held 16 bases outside the gene matches. The CDR3 here is CASSPRFQKTGLGDNEQFF. The CDR3, as DNA: TGTGCCAGCTCACCACGCTTTCAAAAAACGGGACTAGGGGACAATGAGCAGTTCTTC.

The chain combines TRBV2 with TRBJ1-5, with D possibly matching TRBD1 (5 bases). Germline CDR1 and CDR2: SNHLY and FYNNEI. V was shortened by 8 bases and J by 3 bases, with 8 bases between the two germline ends. This CDR3 contains 12 residues. CDR3 in DNA: TGTGCCAGCTGCAGGGTCAATCAGCCCCAGCATTTT. It codes for CASCRVNQPQHF.

This chain joins TRBV10-3 and TRBJ1-2; no clear D gene. V was pared by 7 bases and J by 3 bases, with 9 bases between. Germline CDR1 and CDR2: ENHRY and SYGVKD. The CDR3 is 12 residues long. The CDR3 sequence is CAIKARDYGYTF. The CDR3, as DNA: TGTGCCATCAAGGCGAGGGACTATGGCTACACCTTC.

This chain uses TRBV9 with TRBJ1-2; D might be TRBD1 (5 bases). V was pared by 4 bases and J by 8 bases, with 12 bases between. This CDR3 contains 12 residues. Germline lookup yields CDR1 SGDLS and CDR2 YYNGEE. Here the CDR3 reads CASSPSKGGYTF. In nucleotides, the CDR3 is TGTGCCAGCAGCCCCTCCAAGGGGGGCTACACCTTC.

This chain connects TRBV25-1 to TRBJ1-4, with 7 bases that match TRBD1. The J segment lost 3 bases and the V segment lost 4 bases, leaving 2 bases of the junction unmatched. The CDR3 consists of 14 residues. Germline V lookup: CDR1 MGHDK, CDR2 SYGVNS. The CDR3 protein is CASSGGQPNEKLFF. As DNA, the CDR3 is TGTGCCAGCAGTGGGGGACAGCCTAATGAAAAACTGTTTTTT.

As concerns this clone: The same CDR3 is also encoded by other DNA sequences in this sample. The chain joins TRBV6-5 to TRBJ1-2; maybe TRBD1 (5 bases). Per the germline V gene, CDR1 is MNHEY and CDR2 is SVGAGI. This CDR3 contains 13 residues. Trimming pared 2 bases from V and 2 bases from J, leaving 6 bases between. CDR3 sequence: CASSYDSNYGYTF. The CDR3 coding sequence is TGTGCCAGCAGTTACGACAGCAACTATGGCTACACCTTC.

The chain uses TRBV5-1 and TRBJ2-7; the match to TRBD2 covers 8 bases. The V gene end was trimmed by 0 bases and the J gene end by 4 bases; junction bases not matched to a gene: 6. This CDR3 is built from 15 residues. The germline V gene has CDR1 SGHRS and CDR2 YFSETQ. The CDR3 DNA reads as TGCGCCAGCAGCTTGGATGGTAGCGGGACGTACGAGCAGTACTTC. This encodes CASSLDGSGTYEQYF.

The V and J genes are TRBV10-3 and TRBJ1-2, with a weak D call TRBD1 (5 bases). The CDR3 length is 15 residues. From germline, CDR1 is ENHRY and CDR2 SYGVKD. V was pared by 4 bases and J by 6 bases, with 18 bases between. The CDR3 loop reads CAISGLTTGEDGYTF. CDR3 nucleotides: TGTGCCATCAGTGGGCTCACAACGGGGGAGGATGGCTACACCTTC.

This clone was picked up a small number of times. This chain uses TRBV6-1 with TRBJ1-1, with a tentative D call TRBD1 (5 bases). V dropped 2 bases and J dropped 7 bases, with 11 bases sitting between them. The length of the CDR3 is 13 residues. Per germline, CDR1 MNHNS and CDR2 SASEGT. The CDR3 coding sequence is TGTGCCAGCAGTGAATTGGTGGGGGGTGAAGCTTTCTTT. This encodes CASSELVGGEAFF.

This clone was detected once. The chain joins TRBV11-3 to TRBJ2-7, with TRBD1 identical over 12 bases. Germline V gives CDR1 SGHNT, CDR2 YENEEA. Trimming took 4 bases from V and 9 from J; bases not matched to a gene: 1. The CDR3 runs 12 residues. DNA of the CDR3: TGTGCCAGCAGCTCGGGACAGGGGGCGCAGTACTTC. As protein: CASSSGQGAQYF.

The rearrangement joins TRBV5-1 to TRBJ2-5, with D possibly TRBD2 on 6 matching bases. The CDR3 has 12 amino acids. The germline V gene has CDR1 SGHRS and CDR2 YFSETQ. The germline V and J ends were trimmed by 5 bases and 7 bases, with 12 bases remaining between them. The CDR3 is CASSGTVGTQYF. The CDR3, as DNA: TGCGCCAGCAGTGGGACTGTGGGGACCCAGTACTTC.

This chain links TRBV7-8 with TRBJ1-1, with 8 positions matching TRBD1. J gave up 5 bases and V 6 bases, and 8 bases lay outside the gene matches. CDR1 SGHVS and CDR2 FQNEAQ come from the germline V gene. The CDR3 loop spans 14 amino acids. The CDR3 DNA reads as TGTGCCAGCAGGCGTGACAGGGGATGGACTGAAGCTTTCTTT. Encoded protein: CASRRDRGWTEAFF.

The gene calls are TRBV5-1 and TRBJ2-2, with TRBD1 identical over 8 bases. Germline values: CDR1 SGHRS, CDR2 YFSETQ. The CDR3 runs to 14 residues. V dropped 4 bases and J dropped 7; count of bases not matched to a gene: 6. CDR3 loop: CASSLRTGLGELFF. The CDR3 DNA reads as TGCGCCAGCAGCCTTCGGACAGGGCTCGGGGAGCTGTTTTTT.

This clone was seen ten or more times. Other DNA sequences of this sample code for an identical CDR3. This chain connects TRBV9 to TRBJ1-1; TRBD1 matches at 8 bases. V was pared by 3 bases and J by 1 base, with 2 bases of the junction left unmatched. Germline V lookup: CDR1 SGDLS, CDR2 YYNGEE. CDR3 size: 14 residues. CDR3 in DNA: TGTGCCAGCAGCGCCCAGGGGGCGAACACTGAAGCTTTCTTT. Translation: CASSAQGANTEAFF.

This clone was picked up a small number of times. This rearrangement joins TRBV7-3 to TRBJ2-2; tentatively, D is TRBD2 (6 bases). The length of the CDR3 is 13 residues. Trimming took off 4 bases at V and 6 bases at J, with 9 bases between the two ends. Germline-derived CDR1 and CDR2 are SGHTA and FQGTGA. CDR3 amino acids: CASSSGGSGELFF. The CDR3 coding sequence is TGTGCCAGCAGCTCTGGGGGGTCCGGGGAGCTGTTTTTT.

This chain joins TRBV19 and TRBJ2-1; D may be TRBD2 (6 bases). CDR1 is LNHDA, CDR2 SQIVND, per germline (reference sequence). With 4 bases removed from V and 5 bases from J, the gap between germline ends came to 12 bases. The CDR3 sequence is 14 residues long. The CDR3 sequence is CASSNGDFNNEQFF. For the CDR3, the DNA is TGTGCCAGTAGTAATGGGGACTTTAACAATGAGCAGTTCTTC.

This chain joins TRBV5-6 and TRBJ2-2, with 11 bases matching TRBD2. This CDR3 spans 17 amino acids. V lost 1 base, J lost 4 bases, and 6 bases stayed unmatched. Germline V gives CDR1 SGHDT, CDR2 YYEEEE. For the CDR3, the DNA is TGTGCCAGCAGCTTGATGGCTAGCGGGAGGCTCACCGGGGAGCTGTTTTTT. Translation gives CASSLMASGRLTGELFF.

The chain recombines TRBV3-1 (or the pseudogene TRBV3-2) with TRBJ1-5; D is unresolved. The CDR3 extends over 15 amino acids. Between the trimmed V and J ends, which lost 0 bases and 4 bases, there was a span of 10 bases. The germline gives CDR1 LGHDT, CDR2 YNNKEL (reference sequence). CDR3 in DNA: TGTGCCAGCAGCCAAGATGGACTGCTAAATCAGCCCCAGCATTTT. Encoded protein: CASSQDGLLNQPQHF.

The chain carries TRBV6-2 or TRBV6-3 and TRBJ2-7; 10 bases match TRBD1. Trimming removed 4 bases from V and 6 bases from J; junction bases left unmatched: 6. Germline CDR1 is MNHEY and CDR2 is SVGEGT. This CDR3 is 14 amino acids long. CDR3 sequence reads: CASSFGQGGFEQYF. CDR3 DNA: TGTGCCAGCAGTTTCGGACAGGGGGGATTCGAGCAGTACTTC.

In this sample, this clone turned up a few times. The chain couples TRBV5-8 to TRBJ2-7; maybe TRBD1 (5 bases). CDR3 length: 14 residues. Germline V gene sequence: CDR1 SGHTS, CDR2 YDEGEE. With 4 bases removed from V and 2 bases from J, the gap between germline ends came to 13 bases. The CDR3 nucleotides read TGTGCCAGCAGCCGGGTAGGGGTAGCCTACGAGCAGTACTTC. Translating gives CASSRVGVAYEQYF.

The gene calls are TRBV7-9 and TRBJ2-1; 8 nucleotides match TRBD2. The junction had 6 bases not matched to a gene; V was cut back by 4 bases and J by 4 bases. Germline lookup yields CDR1 SEHNR and CDR2 FQNEAQ (reference sequence). The CDR3 loop spans 15 amino acids. CDR3 sequence (DNA): TGTGCCAGCAGCTGGCCGGGACTAGATTACAATGAGCAGTTCTTC. Residues: CASSWPGLDYNEQFF.

The rearrangement uses TRBV30 and TRBJ2-1, with D perhaps matching TRBD2 (5 bases). The CDR3 is 11 amino acids. In germline, CDR1 is GTSNPN, CDR2 SVGIG (reference sequence). V was clipped by 0 bases and J by 10 bases, with 7 bases between them. The CDR3 here is CAWSVVAEQFF. The CDR3 bases are TGTGCCTGGAGTGTTGTAGCGGAGCAGTTCTTC.